This is a list of T cell receptor beta chains from one sample in a study of shared clonotypes between healthy human individuals. The table came from immunoSEQ multiplex PCR; TCRdb's copy has only in-frame clones and leaves some out. The sample has about 2 million clones; 85% to 95% are singletons. Sequencing was carried out using naive CD4+ T cells sorted from blood. The receptors derive from a man aged 18 to 29 in good health. The CDR3 runs from the conserved cysteine through the conserved F or W. Each record gives: clone size, D gene, J gene, V gene, CDR3 DNA, CDR3 protein. The D gene is left open where the match is weak. Only some rows state a clone size, as once, few, many or a class for expanded clones.

>NA|TRBD1|TRBJ2-7|TRBV6-1
TGTGCCAGCAGCAGGGACAGCTACTACGAGCAGTACTTC
CASSRDSYYEQYF
>NA|TRBD1|TRBJ1-1|TRBV11-1
TGTGCCAGCAGCCAAAGGGACAGGGGGCTTGTCGGTGAAGCTTTCTTT
CASSQRDRGLVGEAFF
>NA|NA|TRBJ1-1|TRBV18
TGTGCCAGCTCACCTGGGACTGGTCAAACTGAAGCTTTCTTT
CASSPGTGQTEAFF
>NA|NA|TRBJ1-6|TRBV6-1
TGTGCCAGCAGTGAGATGAGGAACTCACCCCTCCACTTT
CASSEMRNSPLHF
>once|TRBD1|TRBJ2-3|TRBV29-1
TGCAGCACCGAACAGGGGGCCACAGATACGCAGTATTTT
CSTEQGATDTQYF
>NA|TRBD1|TRBJ2-7|TRBV6-5
TGTGCCAGCAGGAGACAGGGAGCCTACGAGCAGTACTTC
CASRRQGAYEQYF
>NA|NA|TRBJ2-7|TRBV5-1
TGCGCCAGCAGCGTGTTAGAGCACCTAGGAACCTACGAGCAGTACTTC
CASSVLEHLGTYEQYF
>once|NA|TRBJ2-5|TRBV20-1
TGCAGTGCTAGAATCGGGCAGACCCAGTACTTC
CSARIGQTQYF
>NA|NA|TRBJ1-4|TRBV6-5
TGTGCCAGCAGTTACGCGGCAACTAATGAAAAACTGTTTTTT
CASSYAATNEKLFF
>NA|NA|TRBJ1-5|TRBV19
TGTGCCAGTAGCGTATTCCGGCAGGGCAATCAGCCCCAGCATTTT
CASSVFRQGNQPQHF
>NA|NA|TRBJ1-4|TRBV28
TGTGCCAGCACATGGGGTTCAACTAATGAAAAACTGTTTTTT
CASTWGSTNEKLFF
>once|NA|TRBJ1-5|TRBV7-6
TGTGCCAGCAGCGAAACGACGGATTCAAATCAGCCCCAGCATTTT
CASSETTDSNQPQHF
>once|TRBD2|TRBJ2-3|TRBV2
TGTGCCAGCAGGCCCGGGACTAGCGGGGGGTTAACAGATACGCAGTATTTT
CASRPGTSGGLTDTQYF
>once|NA|TRBJ1-2|TRBV25-1
TGTGCCAGCAGTGCTCCCGGGACGAGGGAGTATGGCTACACCTTC
CASSAPGTREYGYTF
>NA|TRBD1|TRBJ1-5|TRBV7-9
TGTGCCAGCAGCCTATCCGGGACAGGGGTCCATCAGCCCCAGCATTTT
CASSLSGTGVHQPQHF
>NA|NA|TRBJ2-3|TRBV28
TGTGCCAGCAGTCGCCGAAGACAGCCCCCCACGGATACGCAGTATTTT
CASSRRRQPPTDTQYF
>NA|NA|TRBJ2-7|TRBV5-1
TGCGCCAGCAGCGACACGCCCGGGACCCGCCTTGTGGAGCAGTACTTC
CASSDTPGTRLVEQYF
>NA|NA|TRBJ1-4|TRBV5-1
TGCGCCAGCAGCCTGGCCGGGGGAGGACGAACTAATGAAAAACTGTTTTTT
CASSLAGGGRTNEKLFF
>NA|NA|TRBJ2-5|TRBV30
TGTGCCAGGGCGACAGAAGGGGAGACCCAGTACTTC
CARATEGETQYF
>NA|NA|TRBJ2-7|TRBV10-1
TGCGCCAGCAGTGAGGGTGCCTACGAGCAGTACTTC
CASSEGAYEQYF
>once|TRBD1|TRBJ2-2|TRBV5-7
TGTGCCAGCAGCTTTACCGGACAGGGGAACACCGGGGAGCTGTTTTTT
CASSFTGQGNTGELFF
>NA|NA|TRBJ2-3|TRBV7-2
TGTGCCAGCAGCTTAGCAGGAAGGGCCACAGATACGCAGTATTTT
CASSLAGRATDTQYF
>once|NA|TRBJ1-5|TRBV28
TGTGCCAGCAGTTTTTTGTTACGGACGTCAGATCAGCCCCAGCATTTT
CASSFLLRTSDQPQHF
>NA|NA|TRBJ2-1|TRBV7-9
TGTGCCAGCAGCTTTTCCCAAGGGGATCCCTCGGCTGAGCAGTTCTTC
CASSFSQGDPSAEQFF
>NA|NA|TRBJ1-2|TRBV6-5
TGTGCCAGCAGTTACGGAGCAGCTAACTATGGCTACACCTTC
CASSYGAANYGYTF
>once|NA|TRBJ1-5|TRBV2
TGTGCCAGCATTCGGGTAGCGGGTCAGCCCCAGCATTTT
CASIRVAGQPQHF
>NA|NA|TRBJ1-2|TRBV2
TGTGCCAGCAGTGAAACAGGGAACTATGGCTACACCTTC
CASSETGNYGYTF
>NA|TRBD1|TRBJ1-1|TRBV6-5
TGTGCCAGCAGTTACTCCTCGGGGACAGGGGGAGGTGAAGCTTTCTTT
CASSYSSGTGGGEAFF
>NA|NA|TRBJ2-7|TRBV5-5
TGTGCCAGCAGCGCGCAAGCAGGGGCCACCTACGAGCAGTACTTC
CASSAQAGATYEQYF
>NA|NA|TRBJ2-1|TRBV4-3
TGCGCCAGCAGCCAAACCCTTGGCGGGTTCTACAATGAGCAGTTCTTC
CASSQTLGGFYNEQFF
>NA|NA|TRBJ2-6|TRBV2
TGTGCCAGCAACAGGGGACTATCCTCTGGGGCCAACGTCCTGACTTTC
CASNRGLSSGANVLTF
>NA|TRBD2|TRBJ2-7|TRBV10-3
TGTGCCATCAGTACTAGCGGGGGAACCTACGAGCAGTACTTC
CAISTSGGTYEQYF
>NA|TRBD2|TRBJ2-7|TRBV7-2
TGTGCCAGCAGCGCCCGACTAGCGGGCTACGAGCAGTACTTC
CASSARLAGYEQYF
>NA|TRBD1|TRBJ1-3|TRBV5-4
TGTGCCAGCAGCTTACAGGGGCAGTTCGGAAACACCATATATTTT
CASSLQGQFGNTIYF
>NA|NA|TRBJ1-5|TRBV19
TGTGCCAGTAGTCTTATCCCGGGACGGAATCAGCCCCAGCATTTT
CASSLIPGRNQPQHF
>NA|TRBD2|TRBJ2-3|TRBV30
TGTGCCTGGATAAGCGGGAGTCCGACAGATACGCAGTATTTT
CAWISGSPTDTQYF
>NA|NA|TRBJ1-5|TRBV7-2
TGTGCCAGCAGCCCTCCGGGTTTTAAGAGCAATCAGCCCCAGCATTTT
CASSPPGFKSNQPQHF
>NA|NA|TRBJ2-2|TRBV5-1
TGCGCCAGCAGCCCCCTCCCCGGGAGTAGGGTCGGGGAGCTGTTTTTT
CASSPLPGSRVGELFF
>NA|NA|TRBJ2-1|TRBV6-1
TGTGCCAGCAGCGGGCGGGGTACGATCTACAATGAGCAGTTCTTC
CASSGRGTIYNEQFF
>NA|NA|TRBJ2-7|TRBV9
TGTGCCAGCAGCGTAGATCTTCTGGGGCAGGGGACCAGCAACGAGCAGTACTTC
CASSVDLLGQGTSNEQYF
>NA|TRBD1|TRBJ1-2|TRBV2
TGTGCCAGCAGCTCCGGGACAGGGTTTTTTGGCTACACCTTC
CASSSGTGFFGYTF
>NA|NA|TRBJ2-2|TRBV5-1
TGCGCCAGCAGTGTAGACCGCCAAGGTCAAGGGGAGCTGTTTTTT
CASSVDRQGQGELFF
>NA|NA|TRBJ2-7|TRBV6-5
TGTGCCCGGGGACCCTACGAGCAGTACTTC
CARGPYEQYF
>NA|TRBD1|TRBJ2-7|TRBV29-1
TGCAGCGTTGAATCGGACAGGGCCACCTACGAGCAGTACTTC
CSVESDRATYEQYF
>NA|NA|TRBJ1-5|TRBV2
TGTGCCAGCAGTACAGGCAGACATAATCAGCCCCAGCATTTT
CASSTGRHNQPQHF
>NA|NA|TRBJ2-2|TRBV6-6
TGTGCCAGCAGTTACTTCGGCGAGAACACCGGGGAGCTGTTTTTT
CASSYFGENTGELFF
>NA|TRBD1|TRBJ1-4|TRBV7-9
TGTGCCAGCAAACCGGGACAGGGGTTTTACGATGAAAAACTGTTTTTT
CASKPGQGFYDEKLFF
>NA|NA|TRBJ2-1|TRBV2
TGTGCCAGCACGACGGGTAGCGTAGGTGAGCAGTTCTTC
CASTTGSVGEQFF
>NA|NA|TRBJ2-7|TRBV19
TGTGCCAGTAGTCCCGGGGGAGGCTCCTACGAGCAGTACTTC
CASSPGGGSYEQYF
>NA|TRBD1|TRBJ2-7|TRBV27
TGTGCCAGCAGTCGACAGGGGGCTGACGAGCAGTACTTC
CASSRQGADEQYF
>NA|NA|TRBJ2-5|TRBV18
TGTGCCAGCTCCGAATCGGGTCCCCCGAGGCGCGGGGAGACCCAGTACTTC
CASSESGPPRRGETQYF
>NA|NA|TRBJ2-1|TRBV30
TGTGCCTGGAGCCTGTACAATGAGCAGTTCTTC
CAWSLYNEQFF
>NA|NA|TRBJ2-7|TRBV6-5
TGTGCCAGCAGTTACCGGGACCAATCCTACGAGCAGTACTTC
CASSYRDQSYEQYF
>NA|TRBD1|TRBJ1-5|TRBV29-1
TGCAGCGCCACGGGACAGGGGGACTACTATAGCAATCAGCCCCAGCATTTT
CSATGQGDYYSNQPQHF